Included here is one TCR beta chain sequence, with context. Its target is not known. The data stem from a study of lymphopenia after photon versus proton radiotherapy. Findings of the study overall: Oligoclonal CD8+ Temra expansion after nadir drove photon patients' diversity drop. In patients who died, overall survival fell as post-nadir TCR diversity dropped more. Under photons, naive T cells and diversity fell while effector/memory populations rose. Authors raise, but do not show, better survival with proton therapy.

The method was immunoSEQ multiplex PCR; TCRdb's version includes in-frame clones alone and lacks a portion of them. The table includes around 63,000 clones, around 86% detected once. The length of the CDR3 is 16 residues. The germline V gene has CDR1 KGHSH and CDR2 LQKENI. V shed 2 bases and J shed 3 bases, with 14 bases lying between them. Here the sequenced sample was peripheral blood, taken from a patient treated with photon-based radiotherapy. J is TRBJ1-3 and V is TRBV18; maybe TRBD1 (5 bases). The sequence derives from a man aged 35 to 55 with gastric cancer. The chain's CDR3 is CASSPGRQGDGNTIYF. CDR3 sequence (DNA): TGTGCCAGCTCACCAGGTCGGCAGGGAGATGGAAACACCATATATTTT.